The T cell receptor beta chain described here comes from a study of technical replicates of blood from four donors. The assay was immunoSEQ multiplex PCR, and TCRdb's table has in-frame clones only and misses some. In the table there are tens of thousands of clones, 95% to 97% of which are singletons. The CDR3 is 14 residues long. Germline V gives CDR1 SEHNR, CDR2 FQNEAQ (reference sequence). Trimming took off 4 bases at V and 4 bases at J, with 13 bases between the two ends. The sequencing sample was made of T cells isolated from PBMCs. The rearrangement joins TRBV7-9 to TRBJ1-2, with D perhaps TRBD1 (5 bases). This clonotype was sampled from a human donor in good health. CDR3 loop: CASSYPTETYGYTF. The CDR3 DNA reads as TGTGCCAGCAGCTATCCGACAGAGACCTATGGCTACACCTTC.